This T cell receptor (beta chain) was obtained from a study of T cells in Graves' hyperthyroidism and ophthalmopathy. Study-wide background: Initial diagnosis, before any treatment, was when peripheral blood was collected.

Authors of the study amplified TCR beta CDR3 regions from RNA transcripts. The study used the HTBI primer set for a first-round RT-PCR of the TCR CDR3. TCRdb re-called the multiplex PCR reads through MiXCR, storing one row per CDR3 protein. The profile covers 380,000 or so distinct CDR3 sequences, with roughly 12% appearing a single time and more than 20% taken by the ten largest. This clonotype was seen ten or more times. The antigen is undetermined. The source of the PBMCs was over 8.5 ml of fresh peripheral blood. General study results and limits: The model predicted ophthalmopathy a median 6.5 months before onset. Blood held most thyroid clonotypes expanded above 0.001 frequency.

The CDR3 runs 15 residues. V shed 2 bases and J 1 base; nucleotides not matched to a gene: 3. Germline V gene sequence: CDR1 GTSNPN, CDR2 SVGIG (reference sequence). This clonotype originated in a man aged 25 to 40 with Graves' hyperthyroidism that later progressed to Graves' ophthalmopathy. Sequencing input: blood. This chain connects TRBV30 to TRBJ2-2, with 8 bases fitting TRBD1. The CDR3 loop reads CAWSNGQGNTGELFF. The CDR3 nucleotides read TGTGCCTGGAGTAACGGACAGGGGAACACCGGGGAGCTGTTTTTT.